This T cell receptor beta chain was documented in a study of human T cells and chemical hapten exposure. As for the study in general: The study patch tested 0.01% DPC on the upper back and read results at 6 days.

With regard to this clonotype: Its antigen is still unknown.

Study outcomes and limitations: Donors had alopecia, so their immune response may differ from healthy people's.

The CDR3 is 15 amino acids. The germline V gene has CDR1 MNHEY and CDR2 SVGAGI. The V segment lost 5 bases and the J segment 7 bases; nucleotides outside the gene matches: 4. From the RACE reads, TCRdb called clonotypes with MiXCR, one entry per CDR3 protein. The sample yields 180,000 or so distinct CDR3 sequences, about a fifth seen once. The time point denotes: patch test 1, 2 weeks after DPC sensitization. Treatment described: therapeutic diphenylcyclopropenone sensitization with weekly scalp DPC. The receptor's source is a woman aged 45-65 years with alopecia areata. Some clones in this sample may be carry-over from other donors' samples. The sample in question was whole blood, obtained in connection with sensitization to the hapten diphenylcyclopropenone (DPC). The V call is TRBV6-5, the J call TRBJ2-1; 14 bases line up with TRBD2. CDR3 protein: CASSGRTSGRNEQFF. Written as DNA, the CDR3 is TGTGCCAGCAGTGGCCGGACTAGCGGGAGGAATGAGCAGTTCTTC.